The rows below give T cell receptor beta chains drawn from one sample of a study of control samples from healthy donors and cancer patients. Method: immunoSEQ multiplex PCR; TCRdb's copy keeps in-frame clones and lacks some. The sample carries roughly 130,000 clones, approximately 89% recorded once. Source material: blood. All receptors derive from a man aged 18 to 30 in good health. Both conserved end residues are part of each CDR3. Each record gives: D gene, J gene, clone size, V gene, CDR3 protein, CDR3 DNA. D genes are given only for firm matches. Only part of the rows carry a size: once, few, many, or a class if the clone is expanded.

D gene: NA; J gene: TRBJ2-7; clone size: NA; V gene: TRBV2; CDR3 protein: CASRGLDYEQYF; CDR3 DNA: TGTGCCAGTCGGGGGCTAGACTACGAGCAGTACTTC
D gene: NA; J gene: TRBJ1-1; clone size: NA; V gene: TRBV12-3/TRBV12-4; CDR3 protein: CASSLMRNTEAFF; CDR3 DNA: TGTGCCAGCAGTTTAATGAGGAACACTGAAGCTTTCTTT
D gene: TRBD1; J gene: TRBJ2-5; clone size: once; V gene: TRBV15; CDR3 protein: CATSGGQGAPRGETQYF; CDR3 DNA: TGTGCCACCAGCGGCGGGCAGGGGGCGCCCAGAGGGGAGACCCAGTACTTC
D gene: NA; J gene: TRBJ1-6; clone size: NA; V gene: TRBV4-1; CDR3 protein: CASSHRQGSSPLHF; CDR3 DNA: TGCGCCAGCAGCCATCGCCAGGGGAGCTCACCCCTCCACTTT
D gene: TRBD1; J gene: TRBJ1-4; clone size: NA; V gene: TRBV7-2; CDR3 protein: CASSPTDRFATNEKLFF; CDR3 DNA: TGTGCCAGCAGCCCTACGGACAGGTTCGCAACTAATGAAAAACTGTTTTTT
D gene: NA; J gene: TRBJ2-1; clone size: once; V gene: TRBV12-2; CDR3 protein: CASRLGGQGAYNEQFF; CDR3 DNA: TGTGCAAGTCGCTTGGGGGGACAGGGGGCCTACAATGAGCAGTTCTTC
D gene: NA; J gene: TRBJ1-4; clone size: NA; V gene: TRBV20-1; CDR3 protein: CSASGQDGEKLFF; CDR3 DNA: TGCAGTGCTAGTGGTCAGGACGGGGAAAAACTGTTTTTT
D gene: NA; J gene: TRBJ1-6; clone size: NA; V gene: TRBV11-3; CDR3 protein: CASSFSLNSPLHF; CDR3 DNA: TGTGCCAGCAGCTTCTCCCTCAATTCACCCCTCCACTTT
D gene: TRBD1; J gene: TRBJ2-5; clone size: NA; V gene: TRBV7-3; CDR3 protein: CASSPRTGKFETQYF; CDR3 DNA: TGTGCCAGCAGCCCTCGGACAGGGAAGTTCGAGACCCAGTACTTC
D gene: NA; J gene: TRBJ1-1; clone size: NA; V gene: TRBV2; CDR3 protein: CASSEDLQLVSAFF; CDR3 DNA: TGTGCCAGCAGTGAAGATCTCCAACTAGTTTCAGCTTTCTTT
D gene: NA; J gene: TRBJ2-5; clone size: NA; V gene: TRBV30; CDR3 protein: CAWSELGRSETQYF; CDR3 DNA: TGTGCCTGGAGTGAGTTGGGGAGGTCAGAGACCCAGTACTTC
D gene: NA; J gene: TRBJ2-1; clone size: NA; V gene: TRBV5-5; CDR3 protein: CASTSARGGLNEQFF; CDR3 DNA: TGTGCCAGCACCTCTGCGAGGGGGGGCCTCAATGAGCAGTTCTTC
D gene: NA; J gene: TRBJ2-7; clone size: NA; V gene: TRBV6-5; CDR3 protein: CASSRTVYGEQYF; CDR3 DNA: TGTGCCAGCAGCCGGACGGTTTACGGGGAGCAGTACTTC
D gene: TRBD1; J gene: TRBJ2-1; clone size: NA; V gene: TRBV7-9; CDR3 protein: CASSKIQGNYNEQFF; CDR3 DNA: TGTGCCAGCAGCAAAATACAGGGGAACTACAATGAGCAGTTCTTC
D gene: NA; J gene: TRBJ1-5; clone size: many; V gene: TRBV6-1; CDR3 protein: CASSERPEGTGNQPQHF; CDR3 DNA: TGTGCCAGCAGTGAAAGACCGGAGGGGACGGGAAATCAGCCCCAGCATTTT
D gene: TRBD1; J gene: TRBJ2-7; clone size: NA; V gene: TRBV9; CDR3 protein: CASSEGTGFYYEQYF; CDR3 DNA: TGTGCCAGCAGCGAGGGGACAGGGTTTTACTACGAGCAGTACTTC
D gene: TRBD1; J gene: TRBJ1-2; clone size: NA; V gene: TRBV4-1; CDR3 protein: CASSYEPGQGGYGYTF; CDR3 DNA: TGCGCCAGCAGCTACGAACCGGGACAGGGTGGCTATGGCTACACCTTC
D gene: NA; J gene: TRBJ2-7; clone size: NA; V gene: TRBV6-1; CDR3 protein: CASSEAAQVSYEQYF; CDR3 DNA: TGTGCCAGCAGTGAAGCCGCGCAGGTCTCCTACGAGCAGTACTTC
D gene: NA; J gene: TRBJ1-5; clone size: NA; V gene: TRBV9; CDR3 protein: CASSLGPPLEAQHF; CDR3 DNA: TGTGCCAGCAGCCTGGGTCCACCGCTTGAAGCCCAGCATTTT
D gene: NA; J gene: TRBJ2-5; clone size: NA; V gene: TRBV7-9; CDR3 protein: CASSSSSEETQYF; CDR3 DNA: TGTGCCAGCAGCTCATCTAGCGAGGAGACCCAGTACTTC
D gene: NA; J gene: TRBJ2-7; clone size: NA; V gene: TRBV25-1; CDR3 protein: CASGSYEQYF; CDR3 DNA: TGTGCCAGCGGAAGCTACGAGCAGTACTTC
D gene: NA; J gene: TRBJ2-2; clone size: NA; V gene: TRBV5-1; CDR3 protein: CASSLEVVGTGELFF; CDR3 DNA: TGCGCCAGCAGCTTGGAGGTGGTAGGGACCGGGGAGCTGTTTTTT
D gene: TRBD1; J gene: TRBJ1-4; clone size: NA; V gene: TRBV18; CDR3 protein: CASSPLTGGEEKLFF; CDR3 DNA: TGTGCCAGCTCACCACTGACAGGGGGTGAAGAAAAACTGTTTTTT
D gene: TRBD2; J gene: TRBJ2-5; clone size: NA; V gene: TRBV19; CDR3 protein: CASSLTSGQETQYF; CDR3 DNA: TGTGCCAGTAGCCTTACTAGCGGGCAAGAGACCCAGTACTTC
D gene: TRBD1; J gene: TRBJ1-2; clone size: NA; V gene: TRBV7-9; CDR3 protein: CASSLGTATLAGYTF; CDR3 DNA: TGTGCCAGCAGCTTGGGGACAGCCACTCTCGCAGGCTACACCTTC
D gene: NA; J gene: TRBJ2-5; clone size: NA; V gene: TRBV3-1/TRBV3-2; CDR3 protein: CASSQDRSETQYF; CDR3 DNA: TGTGCCAGCAGCCAAGACAGGTCGGAGACCCAGTACTTC
D gene: NA; J gene: TRBJ1-4; clone size: few; V gene: TRBV7-9; CDR3 protein: CASSPGDNNLNEKLFF; CDR3 DNA: TGTGCCAGCAGCCCCGGAGACAACAACCTTAATGAAAAACTGTTTTTT
D gene: NA; J gene: TRBJ1-1; clone size: NA; V gene: TRBV4-1; CDR3 protein: CASSSRQGSTEAFF; CDR3 DNA: TGCGCCAGCAGCTCACGACAAGGAAGCACTGAAGCTTTCTTT
D gene: NA; J gene: TRBJ1-1; clone size: NA; V gene: TRBV18; CDR3 protein: CASSSTAVNTEAFF; CDR3 DNA: TGTGCCAGCTCGTCGACGGCAGTGAACACTGAAGCTTTCTTT
D gene: NA; J gene: TRBJ1-5; clone size: NA; V gene: TRBV27; CDR3 protein: CASSLKGYNQPQHF; CDR3 DNA: TGTGCCAGCAGTTTGAAGGGATACAATCAGCCCCAGCATTTT
D gene: NA; J gene: TRBJ1-1; clone size: NA; V gene: TRBV11-2; CDR3 protein: CASSLVMDTEAFF; CDR3 DNA: TGTGCCAGCAGCTTAGTGATGGACACTGAAGCTTTCTTT
D gene: NA; J gene: TRBJ2-1; clone size: NA; V gene: TRBV5-1; CDR3 protein: CASSLPTGRLYYNEQFF; CDR3 DNA: TGCGCCAGCAGCTTGCCTACAGGGAGGCTCTACTACAATGAGCAGTTCTTC
D gene: NA; J gene: TRBJ2-7; clone size: once; V gene: TRBV5-4; CDR3 protein: CASSQGHEQYF; CDR3 DNA: TGTGCCAGCAGCCAGGGGCACGAGCAGTACTTC
D gene: NA; J gene: TRBJ1-2; clone size: NA; V gene: TRBV2; CDR3 protein: CASSTADRLYGYTF; CDR3 DNA: TGTGCCAGCAGTACCGCGGACAGACTCTATGGCTACACCTTC
D gene: NA; J gene: TRBJ2-5; clone size: NA; V gene: TRBV6-5; CDR3 protein: CASSYNRRVETQYF; CDR3 DNA: TGTGCCAGCAGTTACAACAGGCGGGTGGAGACCCAGTACTTC
D gene: NA; J gene: TRBJ1-2; clone size: NA; V gene: TRBV5-1; CDR3 protein: CASSLVGLDYGYTF; CDR3 DNA: TGCGCCAGCAGCTTGGTGGGCCTGGACTATGGCTACACCTTC
D gene: TRBD2; J gene: TRBJ2-1; clone size: NA; V gene: TRBV9; CDR3 protein: CASSVASSGGAVEQFF; CDR3 DNA: TGTGCCAGCAGCGTAGCTTCTAGCGGGGGGGCCGTGGAGCAGTTCTTC
D gene: TRBD1; J gene: TRBJ1-2; clone size: NA; V gene: TRBV5-4; CDR3 protein: CASRDTGQGSGYTF; CDR3 DNA: TGTGCCAGCAGGGATACGGGACAGGGATCTGGCTACACCTTC
D gene: TRBD1; J gene: TRBJ1-2; clone size: NA; V gene: TRBV5-4; CDR3 protein: CASSITPGGYGYTF; CDR3 DNA: TGTGCCAGCAGCATTACTCCAGGGGGCTATGGCTACACCTTC
D gene: NA; J gene: TRBJ2-2; clone size: NA; V gene: TRBV7-6; CDR3 protein: CASSLEWRGPGTGELFF; CDR3 DNA: TGTGCCAGCAGCTTAGAATGGCGGGGGCCTGGGACCGGGGAGCTGTTTTTT
D gene: NA; J gene: TRBJ1-1; clone size: NA; V gene: TRBV11-2; CDR3 protein: CASGSQADTEAFF; CDR3 DNA: TGTGCCAGCGGCTCTCAGGCGGACACTGAAGCTTTCTTT
D gene: NA; J gene: TRBJ2-4; clone size: NA; V gene: TRBV5-4; CDR3 protein: CASSLGQNFGFAKNIQYF; CDR3 DNA: TGTGCCAGCAGCTTGGGACAGAACTTTGGATTCGCCAAAAACATTCAGTACTTC
D gene: NA; J gene: TRBJ1-2; clone size: NA; V gene: TRBV7-9; CDR3 protein: CASSLDVGTGGYTF; CDR3 DNA: TGTGCCAGCAGCTTAGACGTGGGTACGGGAGGCTACACCTTC
D gene: TRBD1; J gene: TRBJ1-3; clone size: NA; V gene: TRBV14; CDR3 protein: CASSADRVYSGNTIYF; CDR3 DNA: TGTGCCAGCAGCGCGGACAGGGTCTACTCTGGAAACACCATATATTTT
D gene: NA; J gene: TRBJ1-1; clone size: NA; V gene: TRBV3-1/TRBV3-2; CDR3 protein: CASSQGTGAYTEAFF; CDR3 DNA: TGTGCCAGCAGCCAAGGTACGGGGGCCTACACTGAAGCTTTCTTT
D gene: TRBD1; J gene: TRBJ1-1; clone size: once; V gene: TRBV5-1; CDR3 protein: CASSLAGTGITEAFF; CDR3 DNA: TGCGCCAGCAGCTTGGCAGGGACAGGGATCACTGAAGCTTTCTTT
D gene: TRBD1; J gene: TRBJ1-2; clone size: NA; V gene: TRBV7-2; CDR3 protein: CASSTDRGQGRLF; CDR3 DNA: TGTGCCAGCAGCACGGACAGGGGGCAAGGCCGCCTATTC
D gene: NA; J gene: TRBJ2-7; clone size: NA; V gene: TRBV6-2/TRBV6-3; CDR3 protein: CASSYGRLYEQYF; CDR3 DNA: TGTGCCAGCAGTTATGGCAGATTATACGAGCAGTACTTC
D gene: NA; J gene: TRBJ2-1; clone size: NA; V gene: TRBV24-1; CDR3 protein: CATSGVGGLDNEQFF; CDR3 DNA: TGTGCCACCAGTGGCGTTGGGGGGCTGGACAATGAGCAGTTCTTC
D gene: NA; J gene: TRBJ1-5; clone size: NA; V gene: TRBV5-6; CDR3 protein: CASSFINQPQHF; CDR3 DNA: TGTGCCAGCAGCTTTATCAATCAGCCCCAGCATTTT
D gene: TRBD1; J gene: TRBJ2-7; clone size: NA; V gene: TRBV29-1; CDR3 protein: CSVESGTGFDEQYF; CDR3 DNA: TGCAGCGTTGAGTCCGGGACAGGGTTCGACGAGCAGTACTTC
D gene: NA; J gene: TRBJ1-2; clone size: NA; V gene: TRBV12-3/TRBV12-4; CDR3 protein: CASRKREVHGYTF; CDR3 DNA: TGTGCCAGCAGGAAACGGGAAGTCCATGGCTACACCTTC
D gene: NA; J gene: TRBJ2-3; clone size: NA; V gene: TRBV27; CDR3 protein: CASSFTTDTQYF; CDR3 DNA: TGTGCCAGCAGTTTCACCACAGATACGCAGTATTTT
D gene: TRBD1; J gene: TRBJ1-5; clone size: NA; V gene: TRBV6-5; CDR3 protein: CASTSGTGYQPQHF; CDR3 DNA: TGTGCCAGCACCTCCGGGACAGGCTATCAGCCCCAGCATTTT
D gene: NA; J gene: TRBJ1-2; clone size: NA; V gene: TRBV6-5; CDR3 protein: CASSEEGNYGYTF; CDR3 DNA: TGTGCCAGCAGCGAGGAGGGGAACTATGGCTACACCTTC
D gene: NA; J gene: TRBJ2-2; clone size: NA; V gene: TRBV5-1; CDR3 protein: CASSLVSGEPGELFF; CDR3 DNA: TGCGCCAGCAGCTTGGTTTCAGGGGAGCCCGGGGAGCTGTTTTTT
D gene: NA; J gene: TRBJ1-1; clone size: NA; V gene: TRBV6-2/TRBV6-3; CDR3 protein: CASSQGALRMNTEAFF; CDR3 DNA: TGTGCCAGCAGCCAGGGAGCGTTGCGCATGAACACTGAAGCTTTCTTT
D gene: NA; J gene: TRBJ2-5; clone size: NA; V gene: TRBV13; CDR3 protein: CASSSTGSQETQYF; CDR3 DNA: TGTGCCAGCAGTTCCACAGGGTCCCAAGAGACCCAGTACTTC
D gene: NA; J gene: TRBJ1-3; clone size: NA; V gene: TRBV19; CDR3 protein: CASRGTPRLGGNTIYF; CDR3 DNA: TGTGCCAGTAGGGGGACACCCCGGCTAGGGGGAAACACCATATATTTT